This entry is about one TCR beta chain. Its antigen is currently unknown. The CDR3 covers 15 residues. Germline V gene data show CDR1 as SGHVS and CDR2 as FNYEAQ. After removal of 6 bases from V and 5 bases from J, the junction contained 9 bases not matched to a gene. The data are from a study of cytomegalovirus exposure and HLA in healthy donors. Study-wide context: Prior work identified around 110 million unique TCR beta sequences in about 179 million T cells. Study results and limitations: There were several of the most significant clusters that appeared linked to common viral pathogens in a later analysis. Among the sequence variants, a highly shared cluster was likely an artifact of sequencing. Per a prior analysis, the majority of TCR beta V segments were productive roughly 87% or roughly 30% of the time.

Amplification used 60 Vbeta primers and 13 Jbeta primers. Sequencing used immunoSEQ multiplex PCR; TCRdb keeps in-frame clones, though not all of them. The sample carries more than 120,000 clones, around 86% recorded once. What was sequenced was PBMCs. The TCR comes from a woman aged 30 to 39 in good health and CMV-seronegative. The J gene is TRBJ2-4, the V gene TRBV7-6; 8 bases align to TRBD1. CDR3 amino acids: CASSFPGTGENIQYF. CDR3 DNA: TGTGCCAGCAGTTTCCCCGGGACAGGTGAAAACATTCAGTACTTC.